The 27 T cell receptor beta chains presented below share a single source sample, sequenced in a study of blood T cell repertoires in COVID-19 (dated by TCRdb to the early 2020s). The library was made by the immunoSEQ multiplex PCR assay. TCRdb limited this immuneACCESS table to in-frame rearrangements with V and J called. A share of clones is missing; checked studies link under half to unresolved V genes, and the rest is unexplained. This sample is represented by 270,000 or so clones; 65% to 90% of them were singletons. The ten largest clones take up 10% to 15% of the sample. The sample comprised peripheral blood. The receptors come from a human donor in a cohort sampled during active COVID-19.

This chain links TRBV3-1 (or the pseudogene TRBV3-2) with TRBJ2-5; D is perhaps TRBD2 (6 bases). V was cut by 2 bases and J by 3 bases, with 10 bases left in between. This CDR3 is 14 amino acids long. In germline, CDR1 is LGHDT, CDR2 YNNKEL (reference sequence). For the CDR3, the DNA is TGTGCCAGCAGCCAATCTAGCGCGAAAGAGACCCAGTACTTC. Residues: CASSQSSAKETQYF.

The chain employs TRBV2 and TRBJ2-3, with a possible D match to TRBD2 (6 bases). The CDR3 totals 14 residues. Germline V gene data show CDR1 as SNHLY and CDR2 as FYNNEI. V lost 4 bases and J lost 1, with 9 bases in between. The CDR3 region is CASSGRVRTDTQYF. As DNA, the CDR3 is TGTGCCAGCAGTGGGAGGGTCCGCACAGATACGCAGTATTTT.

V gene TRBV6-5 combines with J gene TRBJ2-1, with D unresolved. V was shortened by 2 bases and J by 8 bases, with 4 bases between the two germline ends. This CDR3 is built from 11 residues. Germline lookup yields CDR1 MNHEY and CDR2 SVGAGI. This CDR3 reads CASSYIDEQFF. The CDR3 DNA reads as TGTGCCAGCAGTTACATAGATGAGCAGTTCTTC.

The rearrangement joins TRBV16 to TRBJ1-2; D unresolved. V lost 3 bases to trimming and J lost 8 bases, with 16 bases between them. The CDR3 has 14 amino acids. Per germline, CDR1 KGHSY and CDR2 FQNENV. CDR3 bases: TGTGCCAGCAGCCATCCATGGACTTACGGGGGCTACACCTTC. Its protein product is CASSHPWTYGGYTF.

The rearrangement uses TRBV9 and TRBJ2-3; possible D gene TRBD1, 5 bases. V lost 3 bases and J 7 bases, leaving 21 bases between the germline ends. This CDR3 has 16 amino acids. Germline V gives CDR1 SGDLS, CDR2 YYNGEE. Here the CDR3 reads CASSAQGSGPGHTQYF. The DNA of the CDR3 is TGTGCCAGCAGCGCCCAGGGATCCGGTCCCGGACATACGCAGTATTTT.

This chain joins TRBV7-2 and TRBJ2-6; a weak D match, TRBD1 (5 bases). Germline V gene sequence: CDR1 SGHTA, CDR2 FQGNSA. This CDR3 contains 17 residues. Trimming left V 5 bases short and J 2 bases short, with 16 bases between. The CDR3 nucleotides are TGTGCCAGCAGCCTTCAAAGGGGATCCGCTGGGGCCAACGTCCTGACTTTC. Translated: CASSLQRGSAGANVLTF.

The V gene is TRBV9, the J gene TRBJ2-1, with 10 positions matching TRBD2. The CDR3 has 16 amino acids. Looked up from germline, CDR1 is SGDLS and CDR2 is YYNGEE. J gave up 8 bases and V 3 bases, and 11 bases lay outside the gene matches. The CDR3 here is CASSDRTSGIFDEQFF. CDR3 bases: TGTGCCAGCAGCGACCGAACTAGCGGGATCTTCGATGAGCAGTTCTTC.

The chain has TRBV18 and TRBJ2-1, with a possible D match to TRBD2 (5 bases). This CDR3 spans 15 amino acids. Germline V lookup: CDR1 KGHSH, CDR2 LQKENI. Trimming stripped 2 bases from V and 7 bases from J, with 15 bases between. The CDR3, as DNA: TGTGCCAGCTCACCAGGGCATTTGGGCGGGAATGAGCAGTTCTTC. It codes for CASSPGHLGGNEQFF.

The chain links TRBV7-2 to TRBJ1-4, with D possibly matching TRBD1 (5 bases). This CDR3 has 18 amino acids. Trimming shortened V by 5 bases and J by 7 bases, and 26 bases separated the two germline ends. Germline assignment: CDR1 SGHTA and CDR2 FQGNSA. CDR3: CASSPTGIERLLSEKLFF. The CDR3, as DNA: TGTGCCAGCAGCCCCACAGGAATTGAAAGGTTGTTGAGTGAAAAACTGTTTTTT.

The gene calls are TRBV9 and TRBJ1-4; TRBD1 matches at 7 bases. The V gene end was trimmed by 6 bases and the J gene end by 3 bases; junction bases not matched to a gene: 2. This CDR3 has 13 amino acids. The germline V gene has CDR1 SGDLS and CDR2 YYNGEE. CDR3 amino acids: CASNRGANEKLFF. CDR3 nucleotide sequence: TGTGCCAGCAACAGGGGAGCTAATGAAAAACTGTTTTTT.

V is TRBV5-4 and J is TRBJ2-7; D possibly corresponds to TRBD1 (6 bases). This CDR3 region has 13 residues. Germline loops: CDR1 SGHNT, CDR2 YYREEE (reference sequence). V was clipped by 0 bases and J by 5 bases, with 9 bases between them. CDR3 amino acids: CASSLDRANEQYF. As DNA, the CDR3 is TGTGCCAGCAGCTTGGACAGGGCAAACGAGCAGTACTTC.

This clone was observed once. The chain employs TRBV4-3 and TRBJ1-2; D ambiguous. Germline V gene lookup returns CDR1 LGHNA and CDR2 YSLEER. The germline V and J ends were trimmed by 1 base and 4 bases, with 7 bases remaining between them. This CDR3 has 13 amino acids. CDR3 in DNA: TGCGCCAGCAGCCAAGGACGGAGCTATGGCTACACCTTC. Protein: CASSQGRSYGYTF.

The chain carries TRBV6-2 or TRBV6-3 and TRBJ2-1; 7 bases are a match to TRBD2. Germline V gives CDR1 MNHEY, CDR2 SVGEGT. This CDR3 region has 16 residues. With V trimmed by 4 bases and J by 4 bases, 10 bases remained unmatched. CDR3 sequence reads: CASSSFSSGAYNEQFF. Written as DNA, the CDR3 is TGTGCCAGCAGTTCCTTTTCTAGCGGAGCTTACAATGAGCAGTTCTTC.

The chain employs TRBV30 and TRBJ1-3; 8 bases match TRBD1. Trimming at V came to 2 bases and at J to 4 bases, leaving 7 bases not matched to a gene. In germline, CDR1 is GTSNPN, CDR2 SVGIG (reference sequence). This CDR3 contains 15 residues. The CDR3 reads CAWSRQGNVGNTIYF. The CDR3 DNA follows: TGTGCCTGGAGTCGACAGGGGAATGTGGGAAACACCATATATTTT.

This rearrangement joins TRBV15 to TRBJ2-1, with no clear D. This CDR3 comprises 14 residues. Trimming shortened V by 6 bases and J by 9 bases, and 18 bases separated the two germline ends. CDR1 and CDR2 from the germline V gene are LNHNV and YYDKDF (reference sequence). DNA of the CDR3: TGTGCCACCAGTCCGGTCGCCGTACGGGTTGAGCAGTTCTTC. This encodes CATSPVAVRVEQFF.

This chain uses TRBV3-1 (or the pseudogene TRBV3-2) with TRBJ2-7; perhaps TRBD1 as D (6 bases). Looked up from germline, CDR1 is LGHDT and CDR2 is YNNKEL (reference sequence). The V end was cut by 4 bases, the J end by 2 bases, with 15 bases between. This CDR3 has 15 residues. CDR3 coding DNA: TGTGCCAGCAGCCGAGAAACAGGGATGGCCTACGAGCAGTACTTC. Translating gives CASSRETGMAYEQYF.

The gene calls are TRBV18 and TRBJ2-2; a weak D match, TRBD2 (5 bases). This CDR3 region has 16 residues. The V and J ends lost 5 bases and 2 bases respectively, with 15 bases between them. From germline, CDR1 is KGHSH and CDR2 LQKENI. The CDR3 DNA follows: TGTGCCAGCTCATCCACACTAGTCGTAAACACCGGGGAGCTGTTTTTT. Its protein is CASSSTLVVNTGELFF.

This chain connects TRBV3-1 (or the pseudogene TRBV3-2) to TRBJ1-6, with TRBD1 as a possible D gene (6 bases). There are 16 residues in the CDR3. Germline V gene sequence: CDR1 LGHDT, CDR2 YNNKEL (reference sequence). Trimming cost V 3 bases and J 7 bases, with 16 bases left between them. CDR3: CASSHKGGAENSPLHF. The DNA of the CDR3 is TGTGCCAGCAGCCATAAAGGGGGGGCCGAGAATTCACCCCTCCACTTT.

The V call is TRBV20-1, the J call TRBJ2-3; unclear D gene. The V and J ends lost 3 bases and 2 bases respectively, with 12 bases between them. The CDR3 contains 14 residues. CDR1 and CDR2 from the germline V gene are DFQATT and SNEGSKA (reference sequence). CDR3 loop: CSASTAQSTDTQYF. In DNA form, the CDR3 reads TGCAGTGCTAGTACTGCGCAATCCACAGATACGCAGTATTTT.

The chain joins TRBV5-4 to TRBJ2-3; D is uncertain. In germline, CDR1 is SGHNT, CDR2 YYREEE (reference sequence). Trimming stripped 5 bases from V and 0 bases from J, with 13 bases between. CDR3 size: 15 residues. The CDR3 DNA sequence: TGTGCCAGCAGGGCTAGTCTTAGGAGCACAGATACGCAGTATTTT. This sequence encodes CASRASLRSTDTQYF.

The chain joins TRBV6-2 or TRBV6-3 to TRBJ1-1, with D possibly matching TRBD1 (6 bases). The CDR3 covers 15 residues. Deletions cut 4 bases from V and 1 base from J, with 13 bases between. Germline CDR1 is MNHEY and CDR2 is SVGEGT. The CDR3 DNA follows: TGTGCCAGCAGTTCCGCCGGGACACAGAACACTGAAGCTTTCTTT. It encodes CASSSAGTQNTEAFF.

This clone was observed a handful of times. CDR3 sequence: CARQAHGTSGSHGELFF. The CDR3 coding sequence is TGTGCCAGACAAGCCCACGGGACTAGCGGGAGCCACGGGGAGCTGTTTTTT. The chain combines TRBV19 with TRBJ2-2, with 14 nucleotides matching TRBD2. Looked up from germline, CDR1 is LNHDA and CDR2 is SQIVND (reference sequence). The CDR3 length is 17 residues. J gave up 7 bases and V 9 bases, and 13 bases lay outside the gene matches. The whole variable domain, filled in from reference TRBV19 and TRBJ2-2, reads DGGITQSPKYLFRKEGQNVTLSCEQNLNHDAMYWYRQDPGQGLRLIYYSQIVNDFQKGDIAEGYSVSREKKESFPLTVTSAQKNPTAFYLCARQAHGTSGSHGELFFGEGSRLTVL.

The chain is built from TRBV29-1 and TRBJ2-1; TRBD1 matches at 9 bases. Looked up from germline, CDR1 is SQVTM and CDR2 is ANQGSEA. With V trimmed by 1 base and J by 6 bases, 7 bases remained unmatched. The CDR3 is made up of 15 amino acids. The CDR3 DNA reads as TGCAGCGTTGAAGCCCCGGGACAGGGAATCAATGAGCAGTTCTTC. It encodes CSVEAPGQGINEQFF.

The V call is TRBV27, the J call TRBJ1-2; the D is unclear. The CDR3 covers 13 residues. V was pared by 3 bases and J by 0 bases, with 5 bases between. CDR1 and CDR2 (germline): MNHEY, SMNVEV (reference sequence). The CDR3 sequence is CASSFRANYGYTF. The CDR3 DNA sequence: TGTGCCAGCAGTTTCCGGGCTAACTATGGCTACACCTTC.

The chain employs TRBV5-1 and TRBJ1-2, with D possibly matching TRBD1 (6 bases). Trimming pared 0 bases from V and 4 bases from J, leaving 19 bases between. Germline values: CDR1 SGHRS, CDR2 YFSETQ. This CDR3 spans 17 amino acids. CDR3: CASSLAPDSLELYGYTF. DNA for the CDR3: TGCGCCAGCAGCTTGGCACCGGACAGTCTGGAACTCTATGGCTACACCTTC. The full variable domain, completed using reference TRBV5-1 and TRBJ1-2, is KAGVTQTPRYLIKTRGQQVTLSCSPISGHRSVSWYQQTPGQGLQFLFEYFSETQRNKGNFPGRFSGRQFSNSRSEMNVSTLELGDSALYLCASSLAPDSLELYGYTFGSGTRLTVV.

This chain uses TRBV27 with TRBJ2-1; 7 positions match TRBD2. The V segment lost 3 bases and the J segment 3 bases; nucleotides outside the gene matches: 2. Germline V gives CDR1 MNHEY, CDR2 SMNVEV (reference sequence). The CDR3 sequence is 14 residues long. The CDR3, as DNA: TGTGCCAGCAGTTTCCAGCGGGACTACAATGAGCAGTTCTTC. Translating gives CASSFQRDYNEQFF.

The chain carries TRBV2 and TRBJ2-7; TRBD2 aligns across 10 bases. The CDR3 is 14 amino acids. The ends lost 5 bases at V and 6 bases at J; junction bases unmatched: 7. From germline, CDR1 is SNHLY and CDR2 FYNNEI. The CDR3 DNA is TGTGCCAGCAGTTCTACCGGGACTAGCGCCGAGCAGTACTTC. Translation gives CASSSTGTSAEQYF.